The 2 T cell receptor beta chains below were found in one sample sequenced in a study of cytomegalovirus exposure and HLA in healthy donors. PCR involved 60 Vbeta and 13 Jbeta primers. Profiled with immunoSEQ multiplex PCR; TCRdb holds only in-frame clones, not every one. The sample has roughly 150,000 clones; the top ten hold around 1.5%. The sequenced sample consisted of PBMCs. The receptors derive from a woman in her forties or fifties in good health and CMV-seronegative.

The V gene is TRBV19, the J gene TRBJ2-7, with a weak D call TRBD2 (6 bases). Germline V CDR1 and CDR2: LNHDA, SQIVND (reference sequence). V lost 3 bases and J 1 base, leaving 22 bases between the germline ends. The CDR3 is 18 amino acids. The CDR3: CASSITLPGGIRSYEQYF. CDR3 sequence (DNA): TGTGCCAGTAGTATCACCCTTCCCGGGGGAATAAGATCCTACGAGCAGTACTTC.

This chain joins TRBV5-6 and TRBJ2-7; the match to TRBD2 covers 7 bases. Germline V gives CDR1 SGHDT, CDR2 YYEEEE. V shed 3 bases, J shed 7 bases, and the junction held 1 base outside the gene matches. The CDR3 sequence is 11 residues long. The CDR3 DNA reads TGTGCCAGCAGCTCGGGACTAGAGCAGTACTTC. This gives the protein CASSSGLEQYF.